This T cell receptor (beta chain) was sequenced in a study of blood T cell repertoires in COVID-19. Per the study methods: Cell counts per sample came from amplifying reference gene primers. The table came from immunoSEQ multiplex PCR; TCRdb's copy has only in-frame clones and leaves some out. For V, J and clone size, that table is used; D and trimming come from the DNA. Of about 320,000 clones in the sample, around nine tenths were seen once. Adults between about 18 and 95 years of age took part from 20 to 25 US areas. The germline V gene has CDR1 SGHNT and CDR2 YYREEE (reference sequence). The CDR3 totals 16 residues. The V end lost 4 bases, the J end lost 5 bases, and 21 bases lay between the germline ends.

V is TRBV5-4 and J is TRBJ1-1, with D possibly TRBD1 on 6 matching bases. Material for sequencing was PBMCs or T cells enriched from blood (not recorded which). The TCR was taken from a young man who had recovered from COVID-19. This chain's CDR3 is CASSGGAKTGATEAFF. CDR3 DNA: TGTGCCAGCAGCGGGGGGGCGAAAACCGGAGCGACTGAAGCTTTCTTT.